Listed here are 31 T cell receptor beta chains from one sample, sequenced in a study of radiation and T cells in renal cell carcinoma. Time point here: blood 4 weeks post-SBRT, at nephrectomy. Documented treatment: 15 Gy SBRT to primary tumor, nephrectomy 4 weeks later. Measured with immunoSEQ multiplex PCR; TCRdb has only the in-frame clones, and not every one. This table holds around 100,000 clones, 80% to 90% found once. The sample here was blood, taken from a patient whose treatment included radiotherapy and nephrectomy. These receptors all come from a man in his 60s with renal cell carcinoma.

The gene calls are TRBV27 and TRBJ2-7; D may be TRBD1 (5 bases). CDR3 size: 12 residues. Trimming removed 6 bases from V and 5 bases from J, with 11 bases in between. The V gene's germline CDR1 is MNHEY and CDR2 SMNVEV (reference sequence). The CDR3 sequence: CASRSGPHEQYF. DNA for the CDR3: TGTGCCAGCAGGTCAGGGCCGCACGAGCAGTACTTC.

V gene TRBV10-2 combines with J gene TRBJ2-1, with TRBD2 as a possible D gene (5 bases). V was clipped by 4 bases and J by 5 bases, with 12 bases between them. CDR3 length equals 14 residues. Germline V gives CDR1 WSHSY, CDR2 SAAADI. The CDR3 sequence is CASSVAGQNNEQFF. CDR3 sequence (DNA): TGCGCCAGCAGTGTGGCGGGCCAGAACAATGAGCAGTTCTTC.

V usage is TRBV6-5 and J usage is TRBJ1-5; tentative D call: TRBD1 (5 bases). Trimming cost V 6 bases and J 3 bases, with 9 bases left between them. The V gene's germline CDR1 is MNHEY and CDR2 SVGAGI. The CDR3 sequence is 13 residues long. For the CDR3, the DNA is TGTGCCAGCAGCCTCGGGACCAATCAGCCCCAGCATTTT. Protein sequence: CASSLGTNQPQHF.

The chain uses TRBV11-2 and TRBJ2-2; TRBD2 aligns across 10 bases. The V and J ends lost 4 bases and 4 bases, in that order; junction bases with no gene match: 6. CDR3 length equals 16 residues. CDR1 SGHAT and CDR2 FQNNGV come from the germline V gene. The CDR3: CASSSVAGGGTGELFF. In DNA, the CDR3 is TGTGCCAGCAGCTCCGTAGCGGGGGGAGGCACCGGGGAGCTGTTTTTT.

This chain links TRBV7-9 with TRBJ1-1, with TRBD1 matching over 7 bases. The CDR3 covers 12 residues. V was pared by 8 bases and J by 4 bases, with 4 bases of the junction left unmatched. Germline loops: CDR1 SEHNR, CDR2 FQNEAQ (reference sequence). CDR3 nucleotides: TGTGCCAGCGAGGGGGCTGGCACTGAAGCTTTCTTT. Its translation: CASEGAGTEAFF.

This clone was picked up one time. The DNA for the CDR3 is TGTGCCAGCAGCCAAGAGATGAGGGCGGATACCTACGAGCAGTACTTC. Its translation is CASSQEMRADTYEQYF. The V gene is TRBV4-2, the J gene TRBJ2-7; D may be TRBD2 (5 bases). V lost 0 bases to trimming and J lost 2 bases, with 14 bases between them. Per germline, CDR1 LGHNA and CDR2 YNFKEQ. The CDR3 covers 16 residues.

The chain combines TRBV7-6 with TRBJ2-5, with D unresolved. Germline V gene data show CDR1 as SGHVS and CDR2 as FNYEAQ. The CDR3 consists of 11 residues. Trimming left V 5 bases short and J 2 bases short, with 3 bases between. CDR3: CASSPQETQYF. CDR3 coding DNA: TGTGCCAGCAGCCCTCAAGAGACCCAGTACTTC.

The chain recombines TRBV25-1 with TRBJ1-3; D may be TRBD1 (5 bases). CDR3 length: 14 amino acids. CDR1 MGHDK and CDR2 SYGVNS come from the germline V gene. V was cut by 0 bases and J by 6 bases, with 9 bases left in between. CDR3 in amino acids: CASSEYGGLNTIYF. CDR3 coding DNA: TGTGCCAGCAGTGAATATGGGGGTTTAAACACCATATATTTT.

This clone was seen only a few times. CDR3 region: CAIASTGRRGNIQYF. The CDR3, as DNA: TGTGCCATCGCATCGACAGGGAGGAGAGGGAACATTCAGTACTTC. This chain links TRBV10-3 with TRBJ2-4; D is possibly TRBD1 (7 bases). The length of the CDR3 is 15 residues. Trimming pared 8 bases from V and 7 bases from J, leaving 21 bases between. CDR1 is ENHRY and CDR2 is SYGVKD in the germline V gene.

The CDR3 protein is CASSVVVAGVRLADTQYF. The CDR3 nucleotides read TGTGCCAGCAGCGTAGTGGTAGCGGGAGTTAGGTTGGCAGATACGCAGTATTTT. The chain combines TRBV9 with TRBJ2-3, with 9 positions matching TRBD2. The trim removed 0 bases at V and 4 bases at J, leaving 12 bases unmatched. Germline V lookup: CDR1 SGDLS, CDR2 YYNGEE. CDR3 length: 18 amino acids.

The chain recombines TRBV7-8 with TRBJ2-7; 8 bases align to TRBD1. V shed 3 bases, J shed 3 bases, and the junction held 10 bases outside the gene matches. This CDR3 region has 16 residues. CDR1 is SGHVS, CDR2 FQNEAQ, per germline. The CDR3 DNA reads TGTGCCAGCAGCTTTACAGGGGGACGGATGCTCTACGAGCAGTACTTC. It specifies CASSFTGGRMLYEQYF. The full variable domain, completed using reference TRBV7-8 and TRBJ2-7, is GAGVSQSPRYKVAKRGQDVALRCDPISGHVSLFWYQQALGQGPEFLTYFQNEAQLDKSGLPSDRFFAERPEGSVSTLKIQRTQQEDSAVYLCASSFTGGRMLYEQYFGPGTRLTVT.

This clone was seen a handful of times. V gene TRBV19 combines with J gene TRBJ1-5; no firm D call. The V gene's germline CDR1 is LNHDA and CDR2 SQIVND (reference sequence). The CDR3 spans 18 residues. V lost 3 bases and J lost 7, with 25 bases in between. CDR3 loop: CASSMTSRSHMGSQPQHF. As DNA, the CDR3 is TGTGCCAGTAGTATGACCTCCCGATCGCACATGGGGAGCCAGCCCCAGCATTTT.

The chain employs TRBV19 and TRBJ2-1; D is ambiguous. Germline V gene data show CDR1 as LNHDA and CDR2 as SQIVND (reference sequence). V was cut by 7 bases and J by 3 bases, with 16 bases left in between. The CDR3 has 15 amino acids. CDR3 loop: CASKESESVYNEQFF. CDR3 in DNA: TGTGCCAGTAAAGAAAGTGAGTCAGTCTACAATGAGCAGTTCTTC.

This chain links TRBV4-1 with TRBJ2-7; 7 nucleotides line up with TRBD1. Germline lookup yields CDR1 MGHRA and CDR2 YSYEKL. J gave up 5 bases and V 2 bases, and 9 bases lay outside the gene matches. The CDR3 loop spans 15 amino acids. CDR3 amino acids: CASSQSMTGYDEQYF. CDR3 bases: TGCGCCAGCAGCCAAAGCATGACAGGGTACGACGAGCAGTACTTC.

This clone was seen only once. The CDR3 is CAWRESGKKQETQYF. The DNA for the CDR3 is TGTGCCTGGAGAGAGTCCGGGAAAAAGCAAGAGACCCAGTACTTC. This chain joins TRBV30 and TRBJ2-5; the D gene is possibly TRBD2 (5 bases). CDR3 size: 15 residues. The V end was cut by 3 bases, the J end by 2 bases, with 16 bases between. CDR1 is GTSNPN and CDR2 is SVGIG in the germline V gene (reference sequence).

The rearrangement joins TRBV19 to TRBJ2-5; the D gene is possibly TRBD2 (7 bases). The V end lost 0 bases, the J end lost 3 bases, and 14 bases lay between the germline ends. CDR1 and CDR2 (germline): LNHDA, SQIVND (reference sequence). This CDR3 region has 16 residues. The CDR3 DNA reads TGTGCCAGTAGTATAGACTGGGGGGGCCGGGAAGAGACCCAGTACTTC. As protein: CASSIDWGGREETQYF.

The chain joins TRBV9 to TRBJ2-7; a weak D match, TRBD2 (6 bases). CDR1 and CDR2 from the germline V gene are SGDLS and YYNGEE. The CDR3 loop spans 13 amino acids. Trimming stripped 2 bases from V and 7 bases from J, with 13 bases between. As DNA, the CDR3 is TGTGCCAGCAGCGTCGGGGACTCTAGGGAGCAGTACTTC. It is translated as CASSVGDSREQYF.

V is TRBV28 and J is TRBJ2-6; D uncertain. The CDR3 sequence is 13 residues long. Germline CDR1 is MDHEN and CDR2 is SYDVKM. Trimming took off 6 bases at V and 3 bases at J, with 6 bases between the two ends. The CDR3 region has the DNA TGTGCCAGCAGCTCACATGGGGCCAACGTCCTGACTTTC. Translation: CASSSHGANVLTF.

The chain combines TRBV27 with TRBJ2-3, with unresolved D. Germline CDR1 reads MNHEY; CDR2 reads SMNVEV (reference sequence). With 3 bases removed from V and 0 bases from J, the gap between germline ends came to 10 bases. The CDR3 has 15 residues. This CDR3 is CASSLRRASTDTQYF. In DNA, the CDR3 is TGTGCCAGCAGTTTGAGACGGGCTAGCACAGATACGCAGTATTTT.

The chain uses TRBV6-5 and TRBJ2-7; 7 nucleotides line up with TRBD2. Germline CDR1 is MNHEY and CDR2 is SVGAGI. The CDR3 extends over 12 amino acids. The J segment lost 4 bases and the V segment lost 6 bases, leaving 3 bases of the junction unmatched. The CDR3: CASRAGRYEQYF. In DNA form, the CDR3 reads TGTGCCAGCAGAGCGGGAAGGTACGAGCAGTACTTC.

Note on this clone: The same CDR3 also results from other DNA sequences found in this sample. For the CDR3, the DNA is TGTGCCAGCAGCTTGGGGCAGGGCACTGAAGCTTTCTTT. Protein product: CASSLGQGTEAFF. The chain joins TRBV7-6 to TRBJ1-1; TRBD1 might be the D (5 bases). V was shortened by 3 bases and J by 4 bases, with 9 bases between the two germline ends. The germline V gene has CDR1 SGHVS and CDR2 FNYEAQ. The CDR3 is 13 residues long.

V is TRBV2 and J is TRBJ2-7; TRBD1 is a possible D gene (7 bases). V lost 6 bases and J 5 bases, leaving 17 bases between the germline ends. This CDR3 contains 14 residues. Germline V gene lookup returns CDR1 SNHLY and CDR2 FYNNEI. CDR3 region: CASRRDSPGDEQYF. The CDR3, as DNA: TGTGCCAGCAGGCGGGACAGCCCGGGGGACGAGCAGTACTTC.

This chain joins TRBV19 and TRBJ2-5; possibly TRBD1 for D (8 bases). The CDR3 is 13 amino acids. Germline V CDR1 and CDR2: LNHDA, SQIVND (reference sequence). Trimming took 9 bases from V and 4 from J, leaving 15 bases between them. In DNA form, the CDR3 reads TGTGCCAGCAGACAGGGGAGGGGAGAGACCCAGTACTTC. It specifies CASRQGRGETQYF.

V gene TRBV5-1 combines with J gene TRBJ2-3; D uncertain. The CDR3 is 15 residues long. Deletions cut 5 bases from V and 1 base from J, with 14 bases between. Germline values: CDR1 SGHRS, CDR2 YFSETQ. CDR3 nucleotide sequence: TGCGCCAGCAGGGAACTTGAAGGGCGCACAGATACGCAGTATTTT. The encoded protein is CASRELEGRTDTQYF.

The chain combines TRBV28 with TRBJ2-7; D not certain. V was pared by 8 bases and J by 5 bases, with 16 bases between. This CDR3 comprises 13 residues. From germline, CDR1 is MDHEN and CDR2 SYDVKM. CDR3 sequence (DNA): TGTGCCAGCTCCAGGCCGGCGGCAAACGAGCAGTACTTC. Residues: CASSRPAANEQYF.

This sequence joins TRBV7-2 and TRBJ2-5, with TRBD1 identical over 7 bases. The CDR3 consists of 12 residues. Germline V gives CDR1 SGHTA, CDR2 FQGNSA. Trimming at V came to 5 bases and at J to 8 bases, leaving 5 bases not matched to a gene. The CDR3 DNA sequence: TGTGCCAGCAGCGACGACAGGGTAACCCAGTACTTC. Its translation is CASSDDRVTQYF. Combining the CDR3 with reference TRBV7-2 and TRBJ2-5 gives the whole variable domain GAGVSQSPSNKVTEKGKDVELRCDPISGHTALYWYRQSLGQGLEFLIYFQGNSAPDKSGLPSDRFSAERTGGSVSTLTIQRTQQEDSAVYLCASSDDRVTQYFGPGTRLLVL.

The gene calls are TRBV5-1 and TRBJ2-5, with 7 bases matching TRBD1. The closer fit of TRBJ2-7 to the DNA end suggests the J call may be wrong. The germline V gene encodes CDR1 SGHRS and CDR2 YFSETQ. The CDR3 contains 14 residues. CDR3 region: CASSSGTVGYEQYF. The CDR3 coding sequence is TGCGCCAGCAGCTCCGGGACAGTAGGCTACGAGCAGTACTTC.

This clone was counted at least ten times. One junction end does not reproduce the germline sequence, and a read error may be involved. The chain carries TRBV14 and TRBJ2-7, with unresolved D. The V gene's germline CDR1 is SGHDN and CDR2 FVKESK. The CDR3 sequence is 11 residues long. CDR3 sequence: CASSQDGPSHF. CDR3 sequence (DNA): TGTGCCAGCAGCCAAGATGGACCCTCCCACTTC.

The genes are TRBV7-2 and TRBJ2-2; the D is unclear. This CDR3 is built from 13 residues. Trimming stripped 6 bases from V and 4 bases from J, with 9 bases between. Looked up from germline, CDR1 is SGHTA and CDR2 is FQGNSA. CDR3 region: CASRPGPTGELFF. The CDR3 DNA follows: TGTGCCAGCAGGCCGGGTCCCACCGGGGAGCTGTTTTTT.

The V and J genes are TRBV28 and TRBJ2-3; the D is unclear. The ends were cut back, 5 bases at V and 0 bases at J, with 12 bases in the middle. The CDR3 length is 15 residues. The germline V gene has CDR1 MDHEN and CDR2 SYDVKM. The CDR3 loop reads CASSPDGSSTDTQYF. The CDR3, as DNA: TGTGCCAGCAGTCCTGACGGGTCAAGCACAGATACGCAGTATTTT.

This clone was counted once. V and J are TRBV4-2 and TRBJ2-7, with a weak D call TRBD1 (5 bases). The CDR3 extends over 14 amino acids. Germline loops: CDR1 LGHNA, CDR2 YNFKEQ. Trimming took off 4 bases at V and 2 bases at J, with 12 bases between the two ends. This CDR3 is CASSPLGQAYEQYF. The CDR3 DNA reads as TGTGCCAGCAGCCCCCTGGGGCAGGCCTACGAGCAGTACTTC.